This TCR beta chain emerged from a study of T-cell reconstitution after alpha-beta-depleted transplantation in children. Study-wide points: Surviving recipient cells, namely T cells and thymic progenitors, were the source of high day-60 TCRbeta diversity in some patients. In patients about two months after transplant, alpha-beta T cells reportedly arose from several hundred expanded graft clones. Diversity and T-cell counts at one year after transplant derived mostly from new T cells.

As to this clonotype: Its cognate antigen is unknown.

Preparation of the TCRbeta library was carried out with unique molecular identifiers. From the PCR reads, TCRdb called clonotypes with MiXCR, one entry per CDR3 protein. The table includes 90,000 to 100,000 distinct CDR3 sequences, less than 25% detected once. This CDR3 spans 13 amino acids. With 6 bases clipped from V and 4 bases from J, the junction kept 6 bases outside the gene matches. Germline loops: CDR1 DFQATT, CDR2 SNEGSKA (reference sequence). Sample: PBMCs, taken before TCRalphabeta/CD19-depleted stem cell transplant. V is TRBV20-1 and J is TRBJ1-2; 9 bases are a match to TRBD1. The clonotype originates from a boy aged 2 to 10 with acute lymphoblastic leukemia, due to receive a stem cell transplant. Here the CDR3 DNA reads TGCAGTGCCAGACAGGGGGATATCTATGGCTACACCTTC. Protein sequence: CSARQGDIYGYTF.